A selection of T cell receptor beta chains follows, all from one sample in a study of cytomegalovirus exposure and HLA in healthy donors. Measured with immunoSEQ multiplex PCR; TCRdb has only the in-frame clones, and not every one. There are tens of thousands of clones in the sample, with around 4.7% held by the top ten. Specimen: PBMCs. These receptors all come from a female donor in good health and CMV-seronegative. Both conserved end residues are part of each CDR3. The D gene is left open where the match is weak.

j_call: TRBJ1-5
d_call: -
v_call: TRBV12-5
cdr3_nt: TGTGCTAGTGGTTTGGGTGGGGGCAGGCAGTATCAGCCCCAGCATTTT
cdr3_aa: CASGLGGGRQYQPQHF

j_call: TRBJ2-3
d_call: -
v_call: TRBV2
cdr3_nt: TGTGCCACCATAGAGGGCTCCTTCACAGATACGCAGTATTTT
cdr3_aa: CATIEGSFTDTQYF

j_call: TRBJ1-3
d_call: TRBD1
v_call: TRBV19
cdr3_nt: TGTGCCAGTAGTCCGGGGACAGGGTTCTCTGGAAACACCATATATTTT
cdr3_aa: CASSPGTGFSGNTIYF

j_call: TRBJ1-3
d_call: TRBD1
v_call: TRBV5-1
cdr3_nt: TGCGCCAGCAAGGGCAGGGGGCAAGGAAACACCATATATTTT
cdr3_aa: CASKGRGQGNTIYF

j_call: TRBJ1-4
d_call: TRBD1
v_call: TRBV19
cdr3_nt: TGTGCCAGTACCAGGGGACAGGGGTACTCAACTAATGAAAAACTGTTTTTT
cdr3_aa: CASTRGQGYSTNEKLFF

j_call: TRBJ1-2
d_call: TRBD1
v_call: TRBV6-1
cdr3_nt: TGTGCCAGCACCCGGGACAGGGACAACTATGGCTACACCTTC
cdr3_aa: CASTRDRDNYGYTF

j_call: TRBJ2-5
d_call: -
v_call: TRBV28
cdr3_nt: TGTGCCAGCAGTCCTCAATTAACAGAACAAGAGACCCAGTACTTC
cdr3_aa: CASSPQLTEQETQYF

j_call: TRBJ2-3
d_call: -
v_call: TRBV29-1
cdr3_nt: TGCAGCGTTGTGGGGGGGGCAACGGATACGCAGTATTTT
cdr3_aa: CSVVGGATDTQYF

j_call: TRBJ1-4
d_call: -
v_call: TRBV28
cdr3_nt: TGTGCCAGCAGCTCACAGGCAACTAATGAAAAACTGTTTTTT
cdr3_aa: CASSSQATNEKLFF

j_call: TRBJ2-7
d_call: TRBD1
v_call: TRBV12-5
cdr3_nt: TGTGCTAGTGGTTCGGACAGGGGGCTGCCCTACGAGCAGTACTTC
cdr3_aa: CASGSDRGLPYEQYF

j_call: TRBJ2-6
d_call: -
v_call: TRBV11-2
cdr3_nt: TGTGCCAGCAGCTTAGGTCTGGCGGGGCCCTCTGGGGCCAACGTCCTGACTTTC
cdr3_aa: CASSLGLAGPSGANVLTF

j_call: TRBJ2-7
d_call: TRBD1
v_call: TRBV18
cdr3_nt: TGTGCCAGCTCACCAGGGACAGCGTCCTACGAGCAGTACTTC
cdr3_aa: CASSPGTASYEQYF

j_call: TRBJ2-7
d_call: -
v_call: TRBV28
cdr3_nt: TGTGCCAGCAGTACCCGGGGAGGGGGGCTCGAGCAGTACTTC
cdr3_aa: CASSTRGGGLEQYF

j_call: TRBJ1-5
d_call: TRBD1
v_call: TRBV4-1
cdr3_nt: TGCGCCAGCAGCCACAGCGGTCAGGGGGCAGGTCAGCCCCAGCATTTT
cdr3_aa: CASSHSGQGAGQPQHF

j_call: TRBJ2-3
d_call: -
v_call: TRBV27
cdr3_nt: TGTGCCAGCAGTCCCGGACTCAACACAGATACGCAGTATTTT
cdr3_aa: CASSPGLNTDTQYF

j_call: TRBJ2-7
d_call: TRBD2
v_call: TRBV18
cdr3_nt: TGTGCCAGCTCACTAGCGGGGGATTCCTACGAGCAGTACTTC
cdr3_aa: CASSLAGDSYEQYF

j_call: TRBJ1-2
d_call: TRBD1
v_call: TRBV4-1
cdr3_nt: TGCGCCAGCAGCCAAGACGGACAGGGAAGCTATGGCTACACCTTC
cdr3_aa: CASSQDGQGSYGYTF

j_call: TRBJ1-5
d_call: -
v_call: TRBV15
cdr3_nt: TGTGCCACCAGCGAGGACAGTAGCAATCAGCCCCAGCATTTT
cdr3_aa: CATSEDSSNQPQHF

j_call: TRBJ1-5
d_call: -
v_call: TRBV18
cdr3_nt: TGTGCCAGCTCACCCGCTCAGGTAAATCAGCCCCAGCATTTT
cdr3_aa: CASSPAQVNQPQHF

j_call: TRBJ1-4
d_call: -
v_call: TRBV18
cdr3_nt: TGTGCCAGCTCACCATTGGACAACAGTGAAAAACTGTTTTTT
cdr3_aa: CASSPLDNSEKLFF

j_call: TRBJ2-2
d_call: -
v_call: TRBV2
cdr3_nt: TGTGCCAGCAGTGACAGGGGTGGAAACACCGGGGAGCTGTTTTTT
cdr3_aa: CASSDRGGNTGELFF

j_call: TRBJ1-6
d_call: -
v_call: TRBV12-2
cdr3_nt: TGTGCAAGTCGCTTCGGAGGGGACTCTAGCTCCTATAATTCACCCCTCCACTTT
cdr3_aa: CASRFGGDSSSYNSPLHF

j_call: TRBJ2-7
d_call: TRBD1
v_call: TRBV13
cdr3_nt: TGTGCCAGCAGCCCCAGGACAGGCTACGAGCAGTACTTC
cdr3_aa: CASSPRTGYEQYF

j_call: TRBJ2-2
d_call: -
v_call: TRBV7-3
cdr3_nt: TGTGCCAGCAGCGTAAATGGGGGGGGCCAGAACACCGGGGAGCTGTTTTTT
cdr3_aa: CASSVNGGGQNTGELFF

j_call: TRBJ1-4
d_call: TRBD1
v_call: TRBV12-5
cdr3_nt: TGTGCTAGTGGTCTGTGGACAGGCCAGAATGAAAAACTGTTTTTT
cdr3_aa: CASGLWTGQNEKLFF

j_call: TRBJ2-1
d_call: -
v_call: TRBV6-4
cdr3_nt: TGTGCCAGCAGTGAATCGAGGGACTCCTCCTACAATGAGCAGTTCTTC
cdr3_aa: CASSESRDSSYNEQFF

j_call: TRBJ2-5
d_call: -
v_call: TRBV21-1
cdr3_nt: TGTGCCAGCAGCAAAGACAGGGGGGGCCGTCAAGAGACCCAGTACTTC
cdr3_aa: CASSKDRGGRQETQYF

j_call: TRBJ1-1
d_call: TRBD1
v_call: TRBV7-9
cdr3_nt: TGTGCCAGCAGCCCCCAGGGGGAGGAGGCTGAAGCTTTCTTT
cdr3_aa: CASSPQGEEAEAFF

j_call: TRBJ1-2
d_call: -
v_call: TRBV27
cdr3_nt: TGTGCCAGCAGTTTATCTGGCCCCGGGGACTATGGCTACACCTTC
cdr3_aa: CASSLSGPGDYGYTF

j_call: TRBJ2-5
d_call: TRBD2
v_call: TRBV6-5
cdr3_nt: TGTGCCAGCAGCCAAGCGGGGGAAGGTGTAGAGACCCAGTACTTC
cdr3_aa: CASSQAGEGVETQYF

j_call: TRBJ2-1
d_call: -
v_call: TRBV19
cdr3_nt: TGTGCCAGTAGTAAATACACCGGGACAAGCAATGAGCAGTTCTTC
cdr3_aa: CASSKYTGTSNEQFF

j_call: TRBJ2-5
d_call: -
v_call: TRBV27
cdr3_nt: TGTGCCAGCAGCTCCACAACAGGGTCGGAGACCCAGTACTTC
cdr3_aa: CASSSTTGSETQYF

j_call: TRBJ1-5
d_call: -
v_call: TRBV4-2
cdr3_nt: TGTGCCAGCAGCCAAGAAGAGGGAGTGGGCAATCAGCCCCAGCATTTT
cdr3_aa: CASSQEEGVGNQPQHF

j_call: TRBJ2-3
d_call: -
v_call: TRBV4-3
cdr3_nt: TGCGCCAGCAGCCAAGACTTCGGCTTCGGAGGGATTAGCACAGATACGCAGTATTTT
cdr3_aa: CASSQDFGFGGISTDTQYF

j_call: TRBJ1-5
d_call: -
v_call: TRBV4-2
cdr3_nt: TGTGCCAGCAGCCAAGGAAACAGCGGTTATAGCAATCAGCCCCAGCATTTT
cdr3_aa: CASSQGNSGYSNQPQHF

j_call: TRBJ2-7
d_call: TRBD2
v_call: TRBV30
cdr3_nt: TGTGCCTGGAGTCTACCCGGGGGGACTAGAATGTGGTACGAGCAGTACTTC
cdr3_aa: CAWSLPGGTRMWYEQYF

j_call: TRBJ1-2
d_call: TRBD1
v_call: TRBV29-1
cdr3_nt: TGCAGCGTTATAGACAGGGGGCAAGGCTATGGCTACACCTTC
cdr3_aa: CSVIDRGQGYGYTF

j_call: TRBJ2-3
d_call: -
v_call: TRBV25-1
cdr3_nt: TGTGCCAGCAGTAGGGACTCCCCAGATACGCAGTATTTT
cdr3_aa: CASSRDSPDTQYF

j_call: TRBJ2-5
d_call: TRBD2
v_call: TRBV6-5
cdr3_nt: TGTGCCAGCAGTTACCCATTGAGCGGGGGACAAGAGACCCAGTACTTC
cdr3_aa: CASSYPLSGGQETQYF

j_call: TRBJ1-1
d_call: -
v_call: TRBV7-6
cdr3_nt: TGTGCCAGCAGCCGGGACATGAACACTGAAGCTTTCTTT
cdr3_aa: CASSRDMNTEAFF

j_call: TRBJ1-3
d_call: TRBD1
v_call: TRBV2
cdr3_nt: TGTGCCAGCAGTACCGGGACAGGGCCCTCTGGAAACACCATATATTTT
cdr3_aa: CASSTGTGPSGNTIYF

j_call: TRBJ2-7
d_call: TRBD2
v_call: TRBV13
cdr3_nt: TGTGCCAGCAGCTTGTGGCCAGCGGGGGCCCTCTACGAGCAGTACTTC
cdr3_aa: CASSLWPAGALYEQYF

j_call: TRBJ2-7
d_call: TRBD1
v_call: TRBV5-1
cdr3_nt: TGCGCCAGCAGCCTTACCACGGGACAGGGTGGCGGCGAGCAGTACTTC
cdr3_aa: CASSLTTGQGGGEQYF

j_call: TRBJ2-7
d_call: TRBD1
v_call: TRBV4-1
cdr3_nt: TGCGCCAGCAGCCAAGGGCCCGGACAGGGGAGGAACGAGCAGTACTTC
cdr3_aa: CASSQGPGQGRNEQYF

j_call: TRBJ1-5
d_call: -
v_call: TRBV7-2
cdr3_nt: TGTGCCAGCAGCACTACCGGGACACTGAATCAGCCCCAGCATTTT
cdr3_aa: CASSTTGTLNQPQHF